The 4 T cell receptor beta chains listed next were all sequenced from one sample in a study of response to subunit inactivated influenza vaccine. One entry per CDR3 protein results from TCRdb running MiXCR on the RT-PCR reads. This sample has about 480,000 distinct CDR3 sequences, with 10% to 15% found just once. The sample consisted of PBMCs from blood, taken roughly 47 days after vaccination. The source is a man in his fifties or sixties who received an inactivated influenza vaccine.

The J gene is TRBJ2-7, the V gene TRBV20-1; 10 positions agree with TRBD2. CDR1 DFQATT and CDR2 SNEGSKA come from the germline V gene (reference sequence). V trimming: 2 bases; J trimming: 3 bases; junction bases outside the gene matches: 13. The CDR3 spans 17 residues. For the CDR3, the DNA is TGCAGTGCTAGACCAGCGGGAGGGCCCTTTATAGGCTACGAGCAGTACTTC. Amino acid sequence: CSARPAGGPFIGYEQYF.

This clonotype showed up just a few times. The chain has TRBV4-3 and TRBJ2-6; D gene unclear. V dropped 3 bases and J dropped 1 base, with 7 bases sitting between them. CDR1 is LGHNA and CDR2 is YSLEER in the germline V gene. The CDR3 runs 15 residues. The CDR3 coding sequence is TGCGCCAGCAGCCATTGGGAATCTGGGGCCAACGTCCTGACTTTC. Its protein product is CASSHWESGANVLTF.

The V and J genes are TRBV7-6 and TRBJ2-1, with 10 positions matching TRBD2. With 5 bases clipped from V and 8 bases from J, the junction kept 9 bases outside the gene matches. Germline values: CDR1 SGHVS, CDR2 FNYEAQ. The CDR3 runs to 15 residues. The CDR3 nucleotides read TGTGCCAGCAGCCCCCGGGATAGCGGGGGGCATGAGCAGTTCTTC. Translating gives CASSPRDSGGHEQFF. Complete variable domain (other parts from reference TRBV7-6 and TRBJ2-1): GAGVSQSPRYKVTKRGQDVALRCDPISGHVSLYWYRQALGQGPEFLTYFNYEAQQDKSGLPNDRFSAERPEGSISTLTIQRTEQRDSAMYRCASSPRDSGGHEQFFGPGTRLTVL.

This sequence joins TRBV10-3 and TRBJ2-7; 7 bases map to TRBD2. CDR3 size: 14 residues. Germline V gives CDR1 ENHRY, CDR2 SYGVKD. J was trimmed by 6 bases and V by 1 base; bases with no gene match: 6. CDR3 nucleotide sequence: TGTGCCATCAGTGAGTTACGGGAGGAGGGCGAGCAGTACTTC. This codes for CAISELREEGEQYF.